The 30 T cell receptor beta chains reported below all come from one sample, sequenced in a study of T-cell memory formation after mild COVID-19 (dated by TCRdb to about 2021). Libraries were made using 5' RACE. TCRdb records Illumina NovaSeq 6000 as the sequencer. Through fastp at Q25 and MiXCR, TCRdb rebuilt clones from the public reads, retaining in-frame beta chains. Entries that share a CDR3 protein sequence are merged under the most common genes and DNA. For this sample the table gives 340,000 or so distinct CDR3 sequences, of which approximately 12% were detected only once. In total, the top ten clones hold over 20% of the sample. Sequencing was performed on PBMCs or a T cell subset sorted from them (not recorded which). These receptors came from a man between 18 and 35 years old who had mild COVID-19 (a few samples of this study predate the infection). The sample titles of this study are shuffled in the database, so cell type and time point are left out; the donor was told from shared clones.

The rearrangement uses TRBV5-1 and TRBJ2-3; D gene uncertain. Trimming cost V 0 bases and J 2 bases, with 10 bases left between them. Germline V gene lookup returns CDR1 SGHRS and CDR2 YFSETQ. The CDR3 covers 15 residues. The CDR3 loop is CASSLADITTDTQYF. The CDR3 coding sequence is TGCGCCAGCAGCTTGGCCGATATTACCACAGATACGCAGTATTTT.

The table lists this clonotype with a few counts. The V call is TRBV5-1, the J call TRBJ2-6; no firm D call. The CDR3 runs 16 residues. Per the germline V gene, CDR1 is SGHRS and CDR2 is YFSETQ. Trimming cost V 0 bases and J 2 bases, with 9 bases left between them. The CDR3 nucleotides are TGCGCCAGCAGCTTGGTTCCGGGTACTGGGGCCAACGTCCTGACTTTC. Residues: CASSLVPGTGANVLTF.

The rearrangement joins TRBV19 to TRBJ2-4, with no clear D. Trimming shortened V by 3 bases and J by 8 bases, and 11 bases separated the two germline ends. Germline V gene sequence: CDR1 LNHDA, CDR2 SQIVND (reference sequence). This CDR3 spans 13 amino acids. The CDR3 sequence is CASSIFGVDIQYF. The CDR3 DNA sequence: TGTGCCAGTAGTATTTTTGGGGTTGACATTCAGTACTTC.

This clonotype was seen only a few times. V gene TRBV20-1 combines with J gene TRBJ2-1; no definite D call. Germline V gene sequence: CDR1 DFQATT, CDR2 SNEGSKA (reference sequence). The CDR3 length is 13 residues. The ends were cut back, 3 bases at V and 3 bases at J, with 9 bases in the middle. CDR3 DNA: TGCAGTGCTAGGCTCCCGATCTACAATGAGCAGTTCTTC. It encodes CSARLPIYNEQFF.

This clonotype was observed a few times. This sequence joins TRBV20-1 and TRBJ2-2, with D perhaps given as TRBD1 or TRBD2 (5 bases each). The CDR3 totals 16 residues. V was shortened by 2 bases and J by 3 bases, with 16 bases between the two germline ends. The V gene's germline CDR1 is DFQATT and CDR2 SNEGSKA (reference sequence). The CDR3 is CSARTTGTADTGELFF. The CDR3 bases are TGCAGTGCTAGAACCACCGGGACGGCGGACACCGGGGAGCTGTTTTTT.

This clonotype has a handful of counts. The CDR3: CASSFWPNEQFF. The CDR3 DNA sequence: TGTGCCAGCAGCTTCTGGCCCAATGAGCAGTTCTTC. The J gene is TRBJ2-1, the V gene TRBV7-2; D call uncertain. This CDR3 spans 12 amino acids. V was trimmed by 3 bases and J by 6 bases, leaving 6 bases between them. Looked up from germline, CDR1 is SGHTA and CDR2 is FQGNSA.

This clonotype came up a few times. V gene TRBV5-1 combines with J gene TRBJ1-3; D is undetermined. The V end lost 5 bases, the J end lost 0 bases, and 9 bases lay between the germline ends. Per germline, CDR1 SGHRS and CDR2 YFSETQ. This CDR3 spans 14 amino acids. DNA for the CDR3: TGCGCCAGCAGTCAGGACTACTCTGGAAACACCATATATTTT. Amino acids: CASSQDYSGNTIYF.

V gene TRBV4-2 combines with J gene TRBJ2-1; 7 bases agree with TRBD2. Germline loops: CDR1 LGHNA, CDR2 YNFKEQ. Germline trimming cut 0 bases from V and 6 bases from J; bases unmatched to any gene: 8. This CDR3 has 16 residues. The CDR3: CASSQDLGGGGNEQFF. DNA of the CDR3: TGTGCCAGCAGCCAAGATCTCGGCGGGGGTGGCAATGAGCAGTTCTTC.

This clonotype was seen ten or more times. The CDR3 is CSAPAWNEQFF. The DNA for the CDR3 is TGCAGTGCGCCGGCGTGGAATGAGCAGTTCTTC. The V gene is TRBV20-1, the J gene TRBJ2-1; no clear D gene. This CDR3 has 11 residues. With 6 bases removed from V and 7 bases from J, the gap between germline ends came to 10 bases. CDR1 is DFQATT and CDR2 is SNEGSKA in the germline V gene (reference sequence).

This clonotype has a handful of counts. This sequence joins TRBV20-1 and TRBJ1-1, with 8 nucleotides matching TRBD1. V shed 3 bases, J shed 5 bases, and the junction held 5 bases outside the gene matches. The CDR3 runs 13 residues. Looked up from germline, CDR1 is DFQATT and CDR2 is SNEGSKA (reference sequence). CDR3 sequence: CSASRQGSTEAFF. The DNA for the CDR3 is TGCAGTGCTAGCCGACAGGGGTCAACTGAAGCTTTCTTT.

Only a few counts were recorded for this clonotype. The genes are TRBV12-3 or TRBV12-4 and TRBJ2-3; D is unresolved. CDR3 length: 12 residues. V gave up 7 bases and J gave up 5 bases, with 10 bases separating them. The DNA of the CDR3 is TGTGCCAGCAAAATGGTCGGAGATACGCAGTATTTT. This codes for CASKMVGDTQYF.

The gene calls are TRBV18 and TRBJ1-5; D remains ambiguous. CDR3 length equals 12 residues. Trimming pared 5 bases from V and 7 bases from J, leaving 9 bases between. Germline values: CDR1 KGHSH, CDR2 LQKENI. The CDR3 loop is CASSTGMQPQHF. CDR3 coding DNA: TGTGCCAGCTCAACTGGAATGCAGCCCCAGCATTTT.

The J gene is TRBJ2-7, the V gene TRBV12-5; 9 bases map to TRBD1. Germline V CDR1 and CDR2: LGHNT, FRNRAP. Trimming at V came to 1 base and at J to 3 bases, leaving 1 base not matched to a gene. This CDR3 has 14 amino acids. CDR3 nucleotides: TGTGCTAGTGGTTTGGGGACAGGGGTCTACGAGCAGTACTTC. It encodes CASGLGTGVYEQYF.

The chain recombines TRBV12-3 or TRBV12-4 with TRBJ2-7; 8 nucleotides align to TRBD1. The CDR3 spans 13 residues. V lost 6 bases, J lost 2 bases, and 3 bases stayed unmatched. Here the CDR3 DNA reads TGTGCCAGCAGGGACAGGGAGACCTACGAGCAGTACTTC. As protein: CASRDRETYEQYF.

This clonotype was recorded at least ten times. This rearrangement joins TRBV5-1 to TRBJ2-7, with TRBD1 as a possible D gene (7 bases). Germline V gene sequence: CDR1 SGHRS, CDR2 YFSETQ. The CDR3 consists of 14 residues. V was pared by 6 bases and J by 2 bases, with 15 bases between. Here the CDR3 DNA reads TGCGCCAGCACTCGCAGGGGGGCCCCCTACGAGCAGTACTTC. Its protein is CASTRRGAPYEQYF.

This clonotype has ten or more counts. The rearrangement uses TRBV5-1 and TRBJ2-2; possibly TRBD1 for D (5 bases). V was cut by 9 bases and J by 1 base, with 13 bases left in between. This CDR3 is 14 amino acids long. Germline V gene sequence: CDR1 SGHRS, CDR2 YFSETQ. For the CDR3, the DNA is TGCGCCACCAGGTGGCAGGGGAACACCGGGGAGCTGTTTTTT. Translation gives CATRWQGNTGELFF. Together with reference TRBV5-1 and TRBJ2-2, the CDR3 gives the full variable domain: KAGVTQTPRYLIKTRGQQVTLSCSPISGHRSVSWYQQTPGQGLQFLFEYFSETQRNKGNFPGRFSGRQFSNSRSEMNVSTLELGDSALYLCATRWQGNTGELFFGEGSRLTVL.

This clonotype showed up many times. V is TRBV7-9 and J is TRBJ1-6; D is undetermined. The germline gives CDR1 SEHNR, CDR2 FQNEAQ (reference sequence). The CDR3 length is 14 residues. The V gene lost 6 bases and the J gene lost 4 bases, with 10 bases spanning the gap. The CDR3 DNA follows: TGTGCCAGCAGTTCCGGCGAATATAATTCACCCCTCCACTTT. Amino acid sequence: CASSSGEYNSPLHF.

The V gene is TRBV6-6, the J gene TRBJ2-5; the D gene could be TRBD1 or TRBD2 (6 bases each). CDR3 length: 15 amino acids. The V and J ends lost 5 bases and 4 bases respectively, with 17 bases between them. Looked up from germline, CDR1 is MNHNY and CDR2 is SVGAGI (reference sequence). For the CDR3, the DNA is TGTGCCAGCAGTCCCAAGGGGGGCCATCCAGAGACCCAGTACTTC. The encoded protein is CASSPKGGHPETQYF.

Only a few counts were recorded for this clonotype. The rearrangement joins TRBV20-1 to TRBJ1-2, with D possibly TRBD1 on 5 matching bases. The germline CDR1 and CDR2 sequences are DFQATT and SNEGSKA (reference sequence). This CDR3 contains 10 residues. CDR3 residues: CGGGNYGYTF. The CDR3 DNA follows: TGCGGGGGGGGTAACTATGGCTACACCTTC.

This clonotype occurred many times. The chain combines TRBV5-1 with TRBJ2-2; D may correspond to TRBD1 or TRBD2 (5 bases each). Germline V gene lookup returns CDR1 SGHRS and CDR2 YFSETQ. There are 15 residues in the CDR3. V lost 2 bases and J 2 bases, leaving 10 bases between the germline ends. CDR3 sequence reads: CASSFSGPNTGELFF. The CDR3 DNA sequence: TGCGCCAGCAGCTTTTCGGGGCCTAACACCGGGGAGCTGTTTTTT.

The genes are TRBV12-3 or TRBV12-4 and TRBJ2-1; D remains ambiguous. Trimming cost V 2 bases and J 8 bases, with 7 bases left between them. The CDR3 length is 12 residues. DNA for the CDR3: TGTGCCAGCAGTTTAACGCCGGATGAGCAGTTCTTC. Protein: CASSLTPDEQFF.

The J gene is TRBJ1-2, the V gene TRBV5-1; TRBD1 might be the D (5 bases). The CDR3 contains 12 residues. Germline CDR1 reads SGHRS; CDR2 reads YFSETQ. Trimming stripped 3 bases from V and 4 bases from J, with 7 bases between. The CDR3: CASSSGLYGYTF. The CDR3 DNA follows: TGCGCCAGCAGCTCGGGGCTCTATGGCTACACCTTC.

The chain joins TRBV5-1 to TRBJ2-1; D is ambiguous. V was pared by 0 bases and J by 8 bases, with 15 bases between. CDR1 and CDR2 (germline): SGHRS, YFSETQ. There are 15 residues in the CDR3. The CDR3 DNA reads TGCGCCAGCAGCTTGGGTCAGATGACCGCGGATGAGCAGTTCTTC. Its translation: CASSLGQMTADEQFF.

Ten or more counts support this clonotype. The chain links TRBV7-9 to TRBJ2-1; 8 bases agree with TRBD2. CDR1 and CDR2 (germline): SEHNR, FQNEAQ (reference sequence). The CDR3 has 12 residues. Trimming cost V 5 bases and J 6 bases; bases outside gene matches: 0. This chain's CDR3 is CASSRGGNEQFF. The CDR3 nucleotides are TGTGCCAGCAGCCGGGGGGGCAATGAGCAGTTCTTC. The variable domain in full, with the rest retrieved from reference TRBV7-9 and TRBJ2-1, is DTGVSQNPRHKITKRGQNVTFRCDPISEHNRLYWYRQTLGQGPEFLTYFQNEAQLEKSRLLSDRFSAERPKGSFSTLEIQRTEQGDSAMYLCASSRGGNEQFFGPGTRLTVL.

The CDR3: CASSPAAYTEAFF. The CDR3 DNA reads as TGTGCCAGCAGCCCAGCGGCCTACACTGAAGCTTTCTTT. The V call is TRBV12-3 or TRBV12-4, the J call TRBJ1-1; unclear D gene. V was clipped by 6 bases and J by 3 bases, with 11 bases between them. The CDR3 covers 13 residues.

The chain employs TRBV28 and TRBJ2-7; tentatively, D is TRBD1 (6 bases). Germline loops: CDR1 MDHEN, CDR2 SYDVKM. This CDR3 is built from 16 residues. V dropped 6 bases and J dropped 1 base, with 19 bases sitting between them. The CDR3 loop reads CASSTQGHGWSYEQYV. The DNA of the CDR3 is TGTGCCAGCAGCACACAGGGACACGGATGGTCCTACGAGCAGTACGTC.

J is TRBJ2-1 and V is TRBV5-8; the match to TRBD2 covers 9 bases. Germline CDR1 and CDR2: SGHTS and YDEGEE. This CDR3 contains 14 residues. V was clipped by 0 bases and J by 9 bases; unmatched bases: 4. The CDR3 coding sequence is TGTGCCAGCAGCTTGGGTAGCGGGGGAACTGAGCAGTTCTTC. Translation gives CASSLGSGGTEQFF.

This clonotype turned up a few times. The V gene is TRBV4-1, the J gene TRBJ1-2; D call uncertain. The CDR3 loop spans 14 amino acids. From germline, CDR1 is MGHRA and CDR2 YSYEKL. The germline V and J ends were trimmed by 0 bases and 10 bases, with 15 bases remaining between them. The CDR3 region is CASSQERAVPYYTF. The CDR3 DNA sequence: TGCGCCAGCAGCCAAGAACGGGCGGTGCCGTACTACACCTTC.

This clonotype was counted only a few times. This rearrangement joins TRBV4-3 to TRBJ1-1; D may be TRBD1 (5 bases). CDR3 size: 14 residues. Per germline, CDR1 LGHNA and CDR2 YSLEER. The V and J ends lost 0 bases and 10 bases respectively, with 15 bases between them. CDR3 sequence: CASSQDLGATGAFF. CDR3 bases: TGCGCCAGCAGCCAAGATCTAGGGGCCACGGGAGCTTTCTTT.

This sequence joins TRBV9 and TRBJ2-1; no reliable D call. V shed 0 bases and J shed 5 bases, with 18 bases lying between them. In germline, CDR1 is SGDLS, CDR2 YYNGEE. This CDR3 spans 17 amino acids. DNA of the CDR3: TGTGCCAGCAGCGTAGCAGAGGTCAGTCCAATTGACAATGAGCAGTTCTTC. Translated: CASSVAEVSPIDNEQFF.